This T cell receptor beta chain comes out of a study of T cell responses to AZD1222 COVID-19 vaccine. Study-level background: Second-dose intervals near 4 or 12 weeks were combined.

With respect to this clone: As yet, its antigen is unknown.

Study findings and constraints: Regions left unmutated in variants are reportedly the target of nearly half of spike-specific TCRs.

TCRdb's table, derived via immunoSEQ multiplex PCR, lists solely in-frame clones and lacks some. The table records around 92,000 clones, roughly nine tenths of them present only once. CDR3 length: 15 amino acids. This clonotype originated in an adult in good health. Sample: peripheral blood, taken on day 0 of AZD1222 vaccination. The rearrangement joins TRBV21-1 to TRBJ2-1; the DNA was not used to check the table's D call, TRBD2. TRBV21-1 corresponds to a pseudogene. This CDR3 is CASGLAESSYNEQFF. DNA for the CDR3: TGTGCCAGTGGACTAGCGGAAAGCTCCTACAATGAGCAGTTCTTC.